Following are 30 T cell receptor beta chains from one sample sequenced in a study of cytomegalovirus exposure and HLA in healthy donors. The PCR used 60 Vbeta and 13 Jbeta primers. Some clones are missing from TCRdb's copy, which holds only in-frame ones; the method was immunoSEQ multiplex PCR. The profile shows some 150,000 clones, roughly 85% of them singletons. The specimen sequenced was PBMCs. The receptors shown here come from a woman aged 18-29 years in good health and CMV-seronegative.

V gene TRBV28 combines with J gene TRBJ1-2, with D perhaps TRBD1 (6 bases). CDR1 and CDR2 from the germline V gene are MDHEN and SYDVKM. Trimming cost V 6 bases and J 4 bases, with 15 bases left between them. This CDR3 is 14 amino acids long. For the CDR3, the DNA is TGTGCCAGCAGGAGAAGTACAGGGAGCTATGGCTACACCTTC. Translation gives CASRRSTGSYGYTF.

This sequence joins TRBV27 and TRBJ2-1; 11 positions match TRBD2. After removal of 3 bases from V and 5 bases from J, the junction contained 12 bases not matched to a gene. Per the germline V gene, CDR1 is MNHEY and CDR2 is SMNVEV (reference sequence). The CDR3 length is 18 residues. CDR3 sequence reads: CASSFFTLAGEFDNEQFF. CDR3 nucleotide sequence: TGTGCCAGCAGTTTCTTTACACTAGCGGGAGAGTTTGACAATGAGCAGTTCTTC.

The CDR3 DNA reads as TGTGCCAGCAGGCGACAGGGGGGCCGTGGCTACACCTTC. Translating it yields CASRRQGGRGYTF. The V call is TRBV27, the J call TRBJ1-2, with 9 nucleotides matching TRBD1. With V trimmed by 6 bases and J by 7 bases, 6 bases remained unmatched. From germline, CDR1 is MNHEY and CDR2 SMNVEV (reference sequence). CDR3 length: 13 residues.

The chain recombines TRBV4-2 with TRBJ2-1; 8 bases fit TRBD2. This CDR3 is 15 amino acids long. CDR1 and CDR2 from the germline V gene are LGHNA and YNFKEQ. V shed 0 bases, J shed 6 bases, and the junction held 4 bases outside the gene matches. The CDR3 reads CASSQDSSGGNEQFF. Written as DNA, the CDR3 is TGTGCCAGCAGCCAAGATTCCAGCGGGGGCAATGAGCAGTTCTTC.

V and J are TRBV7-9 and TRBJ2-2; D not resolved. The CDR3 is 13 amino acids. Germline V gene sequence: CDR1 SEHNR, CDR2 FQNEAQ (reference sequence). The ends were cut back, 3 bases at V and 6 bases at J, with 8 bases in the middle. This chain's CDR3 is CASSFIQAGELFF. CDR3 sequence (DNA): TGTGCCAGCAGCTTTATTCAGGCCGGGGAGCTGTTTTTT. Complete variable domain (other parts from reference TRBV7-9 and TRBJ2-2): DTGVSQNPRHKITKRGQNVTFRCDPISEHNRLYWYRQTLGQGPEFLTYFQNEAQLEKSRLLSDRFSAERPKGSFSTLEIQRTEQGDSAMYLCASSFIQAGELFFGEGSRLTVL.

The chain has TRBV25-1 and TRBJ2-3, with D possibly matching TRBD2 (7 bases). Germline CDR1 reads MGHDK; CDR2 reads SYGVNS. The CDR3 extends over 16 amino acids. V shed 1 base and J shed 0 bases, with 11 bases lying between them. The CDR3 coding sequence is TGTGCCAGCAGTGAATGGGGGGGGGCGAGCACAGATACGCAGTATTTT. Protein: CASSEWGGASTDTQYF.

CDR3 residues: CASSQRRPLAGELPSSYNEQFF. DNA for the CDR3: TGCGCCAGCAGCCAACGCCGCCCGCTAGCGGGGGAACTCCCGAGCTCCTACAATGAGCAGTTCTTC. V gene TRBV4-3 combines with J gene TRBJ2-1, with 10 nucleotides matching TRBD2. J gave up 0 bases and V 2 bases, and 19 bases lay outside the gene matches. The CDR3 is 22 residues long. The V gene's germline CDR1 is LGHNA and CDR2 YSLEER.

In its sample, this clone was seen once. The chain uses TRBV28 and TRBJ2-7; 7 bases agree with TRBD1. V trimming: 8 bases; J trimming: 2 bases; junction bases outside the gene matches: 9. In germline, CDR1 is MDHEN, CDR2 SYDVKM. This CDR3 spans 14 amino acids. In DNA form, the CDR3 reads TGTGCCAGCCGGGACAGCTCGACCCCCTACGAGCAGTACTTC. Its protein product is CASRDSSTPYEQYF.

V usage is TRBV27 and J usage is TRBJ1-1; 10 nucleotides agree with TRBD1. The CDR3 sequence is 17 residues long. Germline V gene data show CDR1 as MNHEY and CDR2 as SMNVEV (reference sequence). The junction had 8 bases not matched to a gene; V was cut back by 0 bases and J by 4 bases. CDR3 in amino acids: CASSLSWDRGRGTEAFF. In DNA form, the CDR3 reads TGTGCCAGCAGTTTATCTTGGGACAGGGGTAGGGGCACTGAAGCTTTCTTT.

This chain connects TRBV4-1 to TRBJ2-1; 13 bases line up with TRBD2. CDR1 is MGHRA, CDR2 YSYEKL, per germline. The ends lost 4 bases at V and 2 bases at J; junction bases unmatched: 11. The CDR3 runs 19 residues. The CDR3 protein is CASSPWVTSGRAAYNEQFF. The CDR3 region has the DNA TGCGCCAGCAGCCCCTGGGTAACTAGCGGGAGGGCAGCCTACAATGAGCAGTTCTTC.

The V and J genes are TRBV21-1 and TRBJ2-3; TRBD1, the table's D call, was not compared with the DNA. TRBV21-1 corresponds to a pseudogene. This CDR3 region has 16 residues. CDR3 sequence reads: CASSKAKQGRTDTQYF. In DNA, the CDR3 is TGTGCCAGCAGCAAAGCTAAACAGGGACGCACAGATACGCAGTATTTT.

The chain is built from TRBV6-1 and TRBJ1-2; weak D call: TRBD1 (5 bases). Germline assignment: CDR1 MNHNS and CDR2 SASEGT. V was clipped by 3 bases and J by 2 bases, with 10 bases between them. CDR3 size: 14 residues. CDR3 residues: CASSEGGSNYGYTF. The CDR3, as DNA: TGTGCCAGCAGTGAGGGGGGTTCCAACTATGGCTACACCTTC.

The chain uses TRBV27 and TRBJ2-2; 7 bases are a match to TRBD2. There are 16 residues in the CDR3. V lost 0 bases and J lost 3; bases outside the gene matches: 4. CDR1 and CDR2 from the germline V gene are MNHEY and SMNVEV (reference sequence). CDR3 DNA: TGTGCCAGCAGTTTATCTTCTGCGGGGGACACCGGGGAGCTGTTTTTT. It codes for CASSLSSAGDTGELFF.

V gene TRBV29-1 combines with J gene TRBJ2-7, with 9 bases fitting TRBD1. The germline V gene encodes CDR1 SQVTM and CDR2 ANQGSEA. With 6 bases clipped from V and 3 bases from J, the junction kept 9 bases outside the gene matches. CDR3 size: 14 residues. The CDR3 region has the DNA TGCAGCGTATTCTACAGGGGGCCGGTCTACGAGCAGTACTTC. This sequence encodes CSVFYRGPVYEQYF.

V is TRBV27 and J is TRBJ2-7; D ambiguous. Per the germline V gene, CDR1 is MNHEY and CDR2 is SMNVEV (reference sequence). V lost 6 bases to trimming and J lost 2 bases, with 14 bases between them. The CDR3 is 14 residues long. CDR3 DNA sequence: TGTGCCAGCAGAGATGACATATCCCCCTACGAGCAGTACTTC. This encodes CASRDDISPYEQYF.

The chain carries TRBV5-1 and TRBJ2-7; tentative D call: TRBD1 (6 bases). The germline V gene encodes CDR1 SGHRS and CDR2 YFSETQ. Trimming left V 2 bases short and J 6 bases short, with 12 bases between. This CDR3 is 13 amino acids long. The CDR3 nucleotides are TGCGCCAGCAGCTTTTCAGGGGCTTCCGAGCAGTACTTC. It yields the protein CASSFSGASEQYF.

The genes are TRBV5-1 and TRBJ1-2; no clear D. The CDR3 is 17 amino acids. Germline CDR1 is SGHRS and CDR2 is YFSETQ. Deletions cut 1 base from V and 4 bases from J, with 20 bases between. CDR3 sequence: CASSLTPAGRGFYGYTF. For the CDR3, the DNA is TGCGCCAGCAGCTTGACTCCTGCTGGCCGAGGATTCTATGGCTACACCTTC.

This CDR3 reads CASRAGVEQYF. The CDR3 DNA sequence: TGTGCCAGCAGGGCGGGGGTCGAGCAGTACTTC. The rearrangement links TRBV6-5 to TRBJ2-7; 7 bases are shared with TRBD2. The length of the CDR3 is 11 residues. Germline loops: CDR1 MNHEY, CDR2 SVGAGI. Trimming at V came to 6 bases and at J to 6 bases, leaving 2 bases not matched to a gene.

J is TRBJ2-3 and V is TRBV29-1; 11 bases fit TRBD2. In germline, CDR1 is SQVTM, CDR2 ANQGSEA. The CDR3 sequence is 16 residues long. Trimming took 4 bases from V and 3 from J; bases not matched to a gene: 9. CDR3 sequence: CSVAGSGRVGTDTQYF. The CDR3, as DNA: TGCAGCGTTGCCGGTAGCGGGAGGGTGGGGACAGATACGCAGTATTTT.

V usage is TRBV27 and J usage is TRBJ2-3; 7 bases align to TRBD2. Germline V gene lookup returns CDR1 MNHEY and CDR2 SMNVEV (reference sequence). V gave up 2 bases and J gave up 3 bases; unmatched junction bases: 5. CDR3 size: 15 residues. The CDR3 DNA reads TGTGCCAGCAGTTTACAGACTAGCCATACAGATACGCAGTATTTT. This gives the protein CASSLQTSHTDTQYF.

The gene calls are TRBV11-1 and TRBJ2-1; the match to TRBD1 covers 9 bases. In germline, CDR1 is SGHAT, CDR2 FQDESV (reference sequence). The CDR3 length is 12 residues. Germline trimming cut 6 bases from V and 16 bases from J; bases unmatched to any gene: 10. In DNA, the CDR3 is TGTGCCAGCAGGCCGACAGGGGGATCGGTTTTCTTC. Amino acid sequence: CASRPTGGSVFF.

The V call is TRBV5-1, the J call TRBJ1-2; 7 bases agree with TRBD1. With V trimmed by 4 bases and J by 7 bases, 10 bases remained unmatched. The CDR3 has 14 residues. Germline V gene lookup returns CDR1 SGHRS and CDR2 YFSETQ. CDR3 nucleotide sequence: TGCGCCAGCAGCGCGGGCGGGGACAGCCGTGGCTACACCTTC. The encoded protein is CASSAGGDSRGYTF.

V gene TRBV25-1 combines with J gene TRBJ2-7, with D uncertain. CDR1 and CDR2 from the germline V gene are MGHDK and SYGVNS. CDR3 length equals 15 residues. Trimming left V 1 base short and J 3 bases short, with 13 bases between. The CDR3 here is CASSEFSGSRYEQYF. CDR3 nucleotide sequence: TGTGCCAGCAGTGAATTTTCCGGTTCCCGCTACGAGCAGTACTTC.

The chain's CDR3 is CASSRESKYQETQYF. The CDR3 DNA reads TGTGCCAGCTCTCGGGAGTCCAAGTACCAAGAGACCCAGTACTTC. The gene calls are TRBV27 and TRBJ2-5; weak D call: TRBD2 (6 bases). The CDR3 is 15 residues long. Trimming stripped 8 bases from V and 0 bases from J, with 16 bases between. Per germline, CDR1 MNHEY and CDR2 SMNVEV (reference sequence).

This clone was seen a single time. The chain links TRBV2 to TRBJ1-2, with D possibly TRBD1 on 5 matching bases. The germline V and J ends were trimmed by 1 base and 6 bases, with 15 bases remaining between them. Germline lookup yields CDR1 SNHLY and CDR2 FYNNEI. The CDR3 is made up of 15 amino acids. CDR3 sequence (DNA): TGTGCCAGCAGTGAAGATTGGGGGGTGGATGATGGCTACACCTTC. Encoded protein: CASSEDWGVDDGYTF.

CDR3 sequence (DNA): TGCGCCAGCAGCTTGGGGGGGACAGGGGGCGGACAAGAGACCCAGTACTTC. It translates to CASSLGGTGGGQETQYF. The V gene is TRBV5-1, the J gene TRBJ2-5; 12 positions agree with TRBD1. V shed 0 bases and J 2 bases; nucleotides not matched to a gene: 5. Per the germline V gene, CDR1 is SGHRS and CDR2 is YFSETQ. The CDR3 length is 17 residues.

This clone has a single count. V usage is TRBV27 and J usage is TRBJ1-2; D remains unclear. Trimming took off 0 bases at V and 8 bases at J, with 13 bases between the two ends. The CDR3 contains 14 residues. Germline V gene data show CDR1 as MNHEY and CDR2 as SMNVEV (reference sequence). CDR3 protein: CASSLSERLPGYTF. In nucleotides, the CDR3 is TGTGCCAGCAGTTTATCCGAACGGTTGCCCGGCTACACCTTC.

This clone occurred once. The chain uses TRBV7-2 and TRBJ1-3; TRBD1 is a possible D gene (5 bases). In germline, CDR1 is SGHTA, CDR2 FQGNSA. The length of the CDR3 is 16 residues. Trimming removed 4 bases at V and 0 bases at J, with 13 bases between. The DNA of the CDR3 is TGTGCCAGCAGCTATGGGACTGTGAGCTCTGGAAACACCATATATTTT. This sequence encodes CASSYGTVSSGNTIYF.

This rearrangement joins TRBV28 to TRBJ2-7, with D uncertain. The ends were cut back, 2 bases at V and 5 bases at J, with 7 bases in the middle. The CDR3 length is 12 residues. Germline-derived CDR1 and CDR2 are MDHEN and SYDVKM. The CDR3 spells CASSLPGHEQYF. The CDR3 DNA reads TGTGCCAGCAGTTTACCCGGTCACGAGCAGTACTTC.

The CDR3 reads CASRAGQGAMNTEAFF. CDR3 coding DNA: TGTGCCAGCAGGGCCGGACAGGGGGCTATGAACACTGAAGCTTTCTTT. This rearrangement joins TRBV13 to TRBJ1-1, with 11 bases aligning to TRBD1. Per germline, CDR1 PRHDT and CDR2 FYEKMQ (reference sequence). Trimming cost V 6 bases and J 0 bases; bases outside gene matches: 6. This CDR3 region has 16 residues.